This T cell receptor beta chain came from a study of blood T cell repertoires in COVID-19. After removal of 7 bases from V and 7 bases from J, the junction contained 12 bases not matched to a gene. The CDR3 loop spans 14 amino acids. Germline V gene data show CDR1 as SQVTM and CDR2 as ANQGSEA. The data were produced by immunoSEQ multiplex PCR, yet TCRdb's version contains in-frame clones alone and is incomplete. The sample yields about 140,000 clones, roughly four fifths seen once. The source of this sequence is a woman in her forties or fifties with acute COVID-19. The chain has TRBV29-1 and TRBJ1-4; 7 bases are a match to TRBD1. Material: PBMCs or T cells enriched from blood (not recorded which). Here the CDR3 DNA reads TGCAGCGACGGACATTACAGGGGTCGTGAAAAACTGTTTTTT. This encodes CSDGHYRGREKLFF.